Shown below are 32 T cell receptor beta chains from a single sample sequenced in a study of esophageal squamous cell carcinoma under preoperative chemotherapy. Time point indicated: after preoperative PTX-NDP chemotherapy. TCRdb independently ran MiXCR on the PCR reads; one entry per CDR3 protein. The table shows about 32,000 distinct CDR3 sequences, with about half occurring only once. Sample collection was performed from a patient given preoperative chemotherapy. These receptors were obtained from a human donor with esophageal squamous cell carcinoma. The donor label of this sample is uncertain.

This clonotype was seen a handful of times. This chain joins TRBV12-3 or TRBV12-4 and TRBJ2-4; D gene uncertain. V dropped 5 bases and J dropped 8 bases, with 16 bases sitting between them. The CDR3 is made up of 14 amino acids. As DNA, the CDR3 is TGTGCCAGCAGTCTACGGACCGTTAGGCACATTCAGTACTTC. Translating it yields CASSLRTVRHIQYF.

The J gene is TRBJ2-3, the V gene TRBV7-2; D gene uncertain. The end of the DNA fits TRBJ2-7 better, so the J call may be wrong. The V gene's germline CDR1 is SGHTA and CDR2 FQGNSA. The CDR3 runs 15 residues. This CDR3 is CASSTRITAKDTQYF. The CDR3 DNA is TGTGCCAGCAGCACCCGCATCACGGCCAAAGATACGCAGTACTTC.

Points on this clonotype: At one end the junction does not follow the germline gene, possibly because of a read error. The chain employs TRBV7-9 and TRBJ2-3, with D perhaps matching TRBD2 (5 bases). The J call may be wrong; the DNA end is better matched by TRBJ2-4. This CDR3 comprises 15 residues. Germline V gene lookup returns CDR1 SEHNR and CDR2 FQNEAQ (reference sequence). The CDR3 nucleotides are TGTGCCAGCAGCTCGGGCCCAGGAGGCACAAACACTCAGTACTTC. This sequence encodes CASSSGPGGTNTQYF.

This clonotype occurred a few times. CDR3 DNA sequence: TGTGCCAGCAGCTTGGCCCCAGGGTATGAAGCTTTCTTT. Translation: CASSLAPGYEAFF. This chain joins TRBV5-6 and TRBJ1-1; tentative D call: TRBD1 (5 bases). Trimming cost V 0 bases and J 7 bases, with 10 bases left between them. Germline values: CDR1 SGHDT, CDR2 YYEEEE. The CDR3 extends over 13 amino acids.

This clonotype appeared many times. This may come from a read error, since a much larger clone is one base off. The chain has TRBV6-1 and TRBJ2-1; D is unclear. Germline CDR1 reads MNHNS; CDR2 reads SASEGT. The CDR3 is 12 amino acids. V was cut by 6 bases and J by 13 bases, with 16 bases left in between. CDR3 nucleotides: TGTGCCAGCAGCACAATGCAAGAGACCCAGTTCTTC. Protein product: CASSTMQETQFF.

Turning to this clonotype: Germline is not matched at one junction end, which may reflect a read error. The gene calls are TRBV6-1 and TRBJ2-3; 8 bases fit TRBD2. Germline values: CDR1 MNHNS, CDR2 SASEGT. The CDR3 spans 16 residues. Here the CDR3 reads CASRRNGGGGAETQYF. Here the CDR3 DNA reads TGTGCCAGCAGGCGCAACGGGGGGGGCGGGGCAGAGACGCAGTATTTC.

This clonotype was found a few times. The chain couples TRBV12-3 or TRBV12-4 to TRBJ2-5; D not resolved. The CDR3 is made up of 11 amino acids. V was cut by 4 bases and J by 10 bases, with 10 bases left in between. The CDR3 reads CASSSGTVQYF. The CDR3, as DNA: TGTGCCAGCAGTTCGGGTACGGTCCAGTACTTC.

The chain uses TRBV6-4 and TRBJ2-1; 10 nucleotides line up with TRBD1. The length of the CDR3 is 15 residues. The germline V gene encodes CDR1 MRHNA and CDR2 SNTAGT. Losses at the gene ends were 4 bases for V and 4 bases for J; bases not matched to a gene: 4. The CDR3: CASSAGTGAYNEQFF. The CDR3 DNA follows: TGTGCCAGCAGTGCCGGGACAGGGGCTTACAATGAGCAGTTCTTC.

At least ten counts were recorded for this clonotype. DNA for the CDR3: TGTGCCAGCAGCTTAACAGCTGCTCCAACTTATAATTCACCCCTCCACTTT. Its translation is CASSLTAAPTYNSPLHF. The J gene is TRBJ1-6, the V gene TRBV7-3; the D is unclear. The CDR3 consists of 17 residues. V lost 0 bases, J lost 4 bases, and 13 bases lay in between. Germline assignment: CDR1 SGHTA and CDR2 FQGTGA. Together with reference TRBV7-3 and TRBJ1-6, the CDR3 gives the full variable domain: GAGVSQTPSNKVTEKGKYVELRCDPISGHTALYWYRQSLGQGPEFLIYFQGTGAADDSGLPNDRFFAVRPEGSVSTLKIQRTERGDSAVYLCASSLTAAPTYNSPLHFGNGTRLTVT.

This clonotype came up a few times. This chain uses TRBV7-9 with TRBJ2-6; D not certain. Trimming took 2 bases from V and 0 from J, leaving 8 bases between them. This CDR3 is built from 16 residues. Germline V CDR1 and CDR2: SEHNR, FQNEAQ (reference sequence). In DNA form, the CDR3 reads TGTGCCAGCAGCTTAACTGGAAACTCTGGGGCCAACGTCCTGACTTTC. Its translation is CASSLTGNSGANVLTF.

In its sample, this clonotype ranks as medium-sized. V is TRBV7-2 and J is TRBJ2-7; D remains unclear. V shed 5 bases and J shed 0 bases, with 8 bases lying between them. Germline assignment: CDR1 SGHTA and CDR2 FQGNSA. The CDR3 is made up of 13 amino acids. DNA for the CDR3: TGTGCCAGCAGCCGCGCCAGCTCCTACGAGCAGTACTTC. Residues: CASSRASSYEQYF.

In regard to this clonotype: At one end, the junction sequence differs from germline, possibly due to a read error. V and J are TRBV7-3 and TRBJ2-3; TRBD2 agrees at 11 bases. Germline V lookup: CDR1 SGHTA, CDR2 FQGTGA. The CDR3 runs 17 residues. Here the CDR3 DNA reads TGTGCCAGCAGCGCGGGGACTAGCGGCCGGGCCCCAGATACGCAGTATTTC. As protein: CASSAGTSGRAPDTQYF.

Note on this clonotype: A much larger clone is a single base away; this may be a read error. This is likely a read error, given that the CDR3 carries no conserved phenylalanine or tryptophan at its end. V gene TRBV7-2 combines with J gene TRBJ2-5; D call uncertain. The CDR3 is 11 amino acids. Looked up from germline, CDR1 is SGHTA and CDR2 is FQGNSA. V was clipped by 3 bases and J by 5 bases, with 4 bases between them. In DNA form, the CDR3 reads TGTGCCAGCAGCTTGTGGGAGACCCAGTACTCC. It codes for CASSLWETQYS.

This sequence joins TRBV7-8 and TRBJ1-4, with D possibly TRBD1 on 6 matching bases. Germline values: CDR1 SGHVS, CDR2 FQNEAQ. The CDR3 is 15 residues long. V lost 1 base to trimming and J lost 3 bases, with 9 bases between them. CDR3 sequence: CASSLEDSANEKLFF. As DNA, the CDR3 is TGTGCCAGCAGCTTAGAGGACAGCGCTAATGAAAAACTGTTTTTT.

As to this clonotype: Sequence at one end of the junction differs from germline and may be a read error. This chain links TRBV7-2 with TRBJ2-3, with TRBD2 as a possible D gene (7 bases). Per the germline V gene, CDR1 is SGHTA and CDR2 is FQGNSA. The CDR3 covers 16 residues. The CDR3 DNA reads as TGTGCCAGCGGGGGGCGCGGGGGCCGTCGCACAGATACGCAGTACTTT. Translated: CASGGRGGRRTDTQYF.

The chain carries TRBV7-2 and TRBJ2-3, with 7 bases lining up with TRBD2. V lost 3 bases, J lost 3 bases, and 9 bases stayed unmatched. This CDR3 is 16 amino acids long. Looked up from germline, CDR1 is SGHTA and CDR2 is FQGNSA. CDR3 sequence: CASSFVKRDATDTQYF. The CDR3 DNA reads TGTGCCAGCAGCTTCGTGAAGCGGGACGCGACAGATACGCAGTATTTT.

This chain links TRBV28 with TRBJ2-3, with D unresolved. The closer fit of TRBJ2-4 to the DNA end suggests the J call may be wrong. The CDR3 sequence is 14 residues long. Germline V CDR1 and CDR2: MDHEN, SYDVKM. CDR3 bases: TGTGCCAGCAGGGGTGTAGGAGCCAAAGACACTCAGTACTTC. This sequence encodes CASRGVGAKDTQYF.

A note on this clonotype: One end of the junction varies from germline; a read error may be responsible. The genes are TRBV6-1 and TRBJ2-4; TRBD1 matches at 7 bases. The germline CDR1 and CDR2 sequences are MNHNS and SASEGT. This CDR3 has 16 residues. The CDR3 region is CASSRNQGDAKDIQYF. CDR3 coding DNA: TGTGCCAGCAGTCGCAACCAGGGGGACGCCAAAGATATTCAGTATTTC.

On this clonotype itself: A junction end diverges from the germline sequence, so it may reflect a read error. This rearrangement joins TRBV12-3 or TRBV12-4 to TRBJ2-6, with D hard to call. This CDR3 has 16 residues. The CDR3 sequence is CASSILPLSGSNDLTF. The CDR3 nucleotides read TGTGCCAGCTCGATTTTACCACTTTCTGGGTCCAACGACCTGACTTTC.

This clonotype was detected ten times or more. The chain is built from TRBV6-2 or TRBV6-3 and TRBJ2-1; 8 bases fit TRBD1. Germline V gene lookup returns CDR1 MNHEY and CDR2 SVGEGT. The CDR3 is 15 residues long. J lost 6 bases, V lost 6 bases, and 10 bases had no gene match. This CDR3 reads CASRSRDRIINEQFF. CDR3 coding DNA: TGTGCCAGCAGGAGCCGGGACAGGATTATCAATGAGCAGTTCTTC.

V usage is TRBV18 and J usage is TRBJ2-1; no firm D call. Trimming removed 2 bases at V and 8 bases at J, with 13 bases between. The germline V gene encodes CDR1 KGHSH and CDR2 LQKENI. CDR3 length: 14 amino acids. The CDR3 spells CASSPIIKVDEQFF. CDR3 coding DNA: TGTGCCAGCTCACCAATAATTAAGGTAGATGAGCAGTTCTTC.

Regarding this clonotype: The conserved phenylalanine or tryptophan normally closing the CDR3 is absent here, so this likely arose from a read error. Because the CDR3's place on the DNA is in doubt, the DNA is left out and the CDR3 is given as listed by TCRdb. J is TRBJ2-6 and V is TRBV11-3; the DNA was not used to check the table's D call, TRBD2. Germline V gene data show CDR1 as SGHNT and CDR2 as YENEEA. Including both end residues, the CDR3 is 8 amino acids long. The CDR3 loop is CASSQGLA.

This sequence joins TRBV12-3 or TRBV12-4 and TRBJ2-7, with 7 positions matching TRBD1. V lost 5 bases, J lost 3 bases, and 10 bases stayed unmatched. The CDR3 covers 15 residues. Written as DNA, the CDR3 is TGTGCCAGCAGTAAAATAATCGGGACAGTCTACGAGCAGTACTTC. Protein: CASSKIIGTVYEQYF.

The J gene is TRBJ1-2, the V gene TRBV6-2 or TRBV6-3; a weak D match, TRBD1 (6 bases). The CDR3 runs to 13 residues. From germline, CDR1 is MNHEY and CDR2 SVGEGT. The germline V and J ends were trimmed by 4 bases and 7 bases, with 13 bases remaining between them. In DNA form, the CDR3 reads TGTGCCAGCAGTTCTCAACAGGGTACTGGCTACACCTTC. Protein sequence: CASSSQQGTGYTF.

The CDR3 spells CASSLDWDEQYF. The CDR3 DNA reads TGTGCCAGCAGCTTGGATTGGGACGAGCAGTACTTC. The V and J genes are TRBV5-6 and TRBJ2-1; D unclear. The J call is in doubt because the DNA end fits TRBJ2-7 better. This CDR3 region has 12 residues. Germline assignment: CDR1 SGHDT and CDR2 YYEEEE.

This clonotype was recorded once. The chain recombines TRBV7-8 with TRBJ2-2; D is possibly TRBD1 (6 bases). The ends were cut back, 10 bases at V and 16 bases at J, with 34 bases in the middle. Germline lookup yields CDR1 SGHVS and CDR2 FQNEAQ. This CDR3 is 16 amino acids long. CDR3 residues: CAIRGLGAANTGTQFF. The CDR3 nucleotides read TGTGCCATCAGGGGCCTAGGGGCTGCAAACACAGGGACGCAGTTTTTT.

This clonotype was seen only a few times. The chain uses TRBV7-6 and TRBJ1-2, with D perhaps TRBD1 (5 bases). This CDR3 has 14 amino acids. Trimming pared 3 bases from V and 8 bases from J, leaving 16 bases between. The germline gives CDR1 SGHVS, CDR2 FNYEAQ. CDR3 loop: CASSLEGDPRGYTF. For the CDR3, the DNA is TGTGCCAGCAGCTTGGAAGGGGACCCTCGGGGCTACACCTTC.

A single count supports this clonotype. The rearrangement uses TRBV7-2 and TRBJ2-7, with D possibly being TRBD2 (6 bases). The V gene lost 5 bases and the J gene lost 7 bases, with 12 bases spanning the gap. CDR3 length: 12 residues. Germline loops: CDR1 SGHTA, CDR2 FQGNSA. In DNA form, the CDR3 reads TGTGCCAGCAGCCCCAGCGGGTATGAGCAGTACTTC. Its protein is CASSPSGYEQYF. Complete variable domain (other parts from reference TRBV7-2 and TRBJ2-7): GAGVSQSPSNKVTEKGKDVELRCDPISGHTALYWYRQSLGQGLEFLIYFQGNSAPDKSGLPSDRFSAERTGGSVSTLTIQRTQQEDSAVYLCASSPSGYEQYFGPGTRLTVT.

V gene TRBV24-1 combines with J gene TRBJ2-3; D perhaps matches TRBD1 (6 bases). Germline assignment: CDR1 KGHDR and CDR2 SFDVKD. V lost 0 bases and J 3 bases, leaving 12 bases between the germline ends. This CDR3 comprises 16 residues. As DNA, the CDR3 is TGTGCCACCAGTGATTTGAAAGGGGGTTCTACAGATACGCAGTATTTT. Translated, it gives CATSDLKGGSTDTQYF.

Details on this clonotype: One end of the junction does not line up with germline, which may come from a read error. The chain links TRBV12-3 or TRBV12-4 to TRBJ2-5; 8 bases align to TRBD1. The CDR3 loop spans 14 amino acids. In DNA, the CDR3 is TGTGCCAGCAGTTTTAGGACAGGGCCAGAGACGCAGTACTTC. Encoded protein: CASSFRTGPETQYF.

The J gene is TRBJ2-5, the V gene TRBV7-3, with D possibly matching TRBD2 (6 bases). This CDR3 is built from 15 residues. The V gene's germline CDR1 is SGHTA and CDR2 FQGTGA. V was trimmed by 1 base and J by 5 bases, leaving 14 bases between them. Written as DNA, the CDR3 is TGTGCCAGCAGCTTAAACGGCGGGAAGGGTGAGACCCAGTACTTC. Translating it yields CASSLNGGKGETQYF.

Comment on this clonotype: This could be a read error, since a much larger clone is one nucleotide away. J is TRBJ2-3 and V is TRBV11-1; 8 bases fit TRBD2. The better agreement between TRBJ2-1 and the DNA end casts doubt on the J call. The CDR3 totals 15 residues. Germline lookup yields CDR1 SGHAT and CDR2 FQDESV (reference sequence). CDR3 in amino acids: CASSEERERYYEQFF. CDR3 sequence (DNA): TGTGCCAGCAGCGAAGAGCGGGAGAGGTATTACGAGCAGTTCTTC.